This TCR beta chain was sequenced during a study of OX40 agonist ivuxolimab in advanced cancers. Study-level background: Patients were given ivuxolimab, an antibody that agonizes OX40 (CD134).

Only in-frame clones appear in the TCRdb table, and some are missing; sequencing was by immunoSEQ multiplex PCR. The sample has approximately 40,000 clones, 87% seen once; the top ten hold about 20%. Study-wide results and limits: It was also the case that some nonresponders had low normalized T-cell clonal expansion. Antigen targets of the expanded peripheral T cells went undetermined.

Turning to this clone: Its specificity is unknown.

Germline V lookup: CDR1 SNHLY, CDR2 FYNNEI. V was clipped by 1 base and J by 8 bases, with 12 bases between them. The CDR3 consists of 14 residues. This sequence joins TRBV2 and TRBJ1-3, with D perhaps matching TRBD1 (6 bases). This receptor was identified in an adult with an advanced solid tumor such as melanoma, head and neck, liver or kidney cancer. Source: CD4+ or CD8+ T cells sorted from blood, taken in a trial of the OX40 agonist ivuxolimab. The CDR3 loop is CASSEGQGWDTIYF. CDR3 bases: TGTGCCAGCAGTGAAGGGCAGGGGTGGGACACCATATATTTT. Combining the CDR3 with reference TRBV2 and TRBJ1-3 gives the whole variable domain EPEVTQTPSHQVTQMGQEVILRCVPISNHLYFYWYRQILGQKVEFLVSFYNNEISEKSEIFDDQFSVERPDGSNFTLKIRSTKLEDSAMYFCASSEGQGWDTIYFGEGSWLTVV.